Listed below are T cell receptor beta chains from one sample, sequenced in a study of CD8+ T cells in alopecia areata. Using immunoSEQ multiplex PCR, the repertoire was profiled, and TCRdb retains in-frame clones only, with some absent. The sample yields about 190,000 clones, 55% to 70% seen once. Sequencing used CD4+ T cells sorted from blood, obtained at week 4, from a patient treated with tofacitinib. These receptors all come from a human donor with alopecia areata. The CDR3 runs from the conserved cysteine through the conserved F or W. D genes are given only for firm matches. Some rows have no size entry. The others give once, few or many, or a class for an expanded clone.

J,D,size,V,DNA,CDR3
TRBJ2-1,.,.,TRBV2,TGTGCCAGCAGCAGTTACAATGAGCAGTTCTTC,CASSSYNEQFF
TRBJ2-2,.,.,TRBV27,TGTGCCAGCAGCCCGGTCAGGGAGAGCGGCACCGGGGAGCTGTTTTTT,CASSPVRESGTGELFF
TRBJ2-7,TRBD2,.,TRBV10-3,TGTGCCATCAGTGACCAAGCGACTAGCGGGAGCCACGAGCAGTACTTC,CAISDQATSGSHEQYF
TRBJ1-1,.,.,TRBV29-1,TGCAGCGTTGTGTCAGGGCGGATGAACACTGAAGCTTTCTTT,CSVVSGRMNTEAFF
TRBJ2-7,.,.,TRBV7-9,TGTGCCAGCAGCATACAGGTGGGCGAGCAGTACTTC,CASSIQVGEQYF
TRBJ2-4,.,.,TRBV29-1,TGCAGCGCAACACAGGGAGCCAAAAACATTCAGTACTTC,CSATQGAKNIQYF
TRBJ2-7,TRBD1,few,TRBV10-3,TGTGCCATCAGTGTTCCCGGGACAGGCGAGCAGTACTTC,CAISVPGTGEQYF
TRBJ1-5,.,few,TRBV29-1,TGCAGCGCAGAAACAGGGCGCAATCAGCCCCAGCATTTT,CSAETGRNQPQHF
TRBJ2-3,.,once,TRBV7-3,TGTGCCAGCAGCCCCGGACACAGCACAGATACGCAGTATTTT,CASSPGHSTDTQYF
TRBJ2-4,.,.,TRBV30,TGTGCCTGGAGTGTACATGAGGTCGGCATTCAGTACTTC,CAWSVHEVGIQYF
TRBJ1-2,.,.,TRBV9,TGTGCCAGCAGCGCGAGGACAAGCTCTGATGGCTACACCTTC,CASSARTSSDGYTF
TRBJ2-6,.,.,TRBV30,TGTGCCTGGAGGGATCGCATGAATGGGGCCAACGTCCTGACTTTC,CAWRDRMNGANVLTF
TRBJ2-5,TRBD2,once,TRBV29-1,TGCAGCGTGAGGGTCTCGGGACTAGCGGGAGAGACCCAGTACTTC,CSVRVSGLAGETQYF
TRBJ2-7,TRBD2,.,TRBV5-1,TGCGCCAGCAACCCGGGACTAGCGGGAGAGAGGGGGACCTACGAGCAGTACTTC,CASNPGLAGERGTYEQYF
TRBJ2-5,.,few,TRBV2,TGTGCCAGCATGTGGGAGAAGACCCAGTACTTC,CASMWEKTQYF
TRBJ1-4,.,.,TRBV27,TGTGCCAGCAGTCCCCGGTATCCCGGGGGCTATGAAAAACTGTTTTTT,CASSPRYPGGYEKLFF
TRBJ1-1,.,.,TRBV5-1,TGCGCCAGCAGCTTCCCAGGGATAGACACTGAAGCTTTCTTT,CASSFPGIDTEAFF
TRBJ1-1,.,once,TRBV2,TGTGCCAGCAGTGAAGCACGGGGGAACACTGAAGCTTTCTTT,CASSEARGNTEAFF
TRBJ1-2,TRBD1,.,TRBV30,TGTGCCTGCCAGCCGGGACAGGACTATGGCTACACCTTC,CACQPGQDYGYTF
TRBJ2-5,.,.,TRBV7-9,TGTGCCAGCAGCTTAGCCCCTCAAGAGACCCAGTACTTC,CASSLAPQETQYF
TRBJ2-3,TRBD1,.,TRBV2,TGTGCCAGCAGCGTGCGCAGGGGGCAGGCAGATACGCAGTATTTT,CASSVRRGQADTQYF
TRBJ2-3,.,few,TRBV9,TGTGCCAGCACCGCCCAGTTAACCACAGATACGCAGTATTTT,CASTAQLTTDTQYF
TRBJ2-7,TRBD2,few,TRBV7-9,TGTGCCAGCAGTAAACGTCGGGGGGACTACGAGCAGTACTTC,CASSKRRGDYEQYF
TRBJ2-2,.,.,TRBV27,TGTGCCAGCAGTTTAGAGGCGAACACCGGGGAGCTGTTTTTT,CASSLEANTGELFF
TRBJ2-5,TRBD2,.,TRBV27,TGTGCCAGCAGATTAGCGGGAGGGCGGCAGACCCAGTACTTC,CASRLAGGRQTQYF
TRBJ1-1,TRBD1,.,TRBV29-1,TGCAGCGGCAGACAGGGTAACACTGAAGCTTTCTTT,CSGRQGNTEAFF
TRBJ2-7,.,.,TRBV6-5,TGTGCCAGCAGTAGCAACGAGGTTCGCTACGAGCAGTACTTC,CASSSNEVRYEQYF
TRBJ2-2,.,few,TRBV15,TGTGCCACCAGCCGCCCGGGAGGGGAGCTGTTTTTT,CATSRPGGELFF
TRBJ1-1,.,few,TRBV30,TGTGCCTGGGGGGGAGATATGAACACTGAAGCTTTCTTT,CAWGGDMNTEAFF
TRBJ1-5,.,.,TRBV19,TGTGCCAGTAGTATGTGGCAGATCACAGCTAGCAATCAGCCCCAGCATTTT,CASSMWQITASNQPQHF
TRBJ2-3,TRBD1,.,TRBV7-2,TGTGCCAGCAGGTTGGACAGGGAGATTTTTGATACGCAGTATTTT,CASRLDREIFDTQYF
TRBJ2-7,.,.,TRBV25-1,TGTGCCAGCAGTGTAACAGTCGCATCCGATTACGAGCAGTACTTC,CASSVTVASDYEQYF
TRBJ1-3,TRBD1,.,TRBV2,TGTGCCAGCAGCCGCGCAGGGGGATACTCTGGAAACACCATATATTTT,CASSRAGGYSGNTIYF
TRBJ1-2,.,.,TRBV7-2,TGTGCCAGCAGCACAGGGTTCGGCGGCTACACCTTC,CASSTGFGGYTF
TRBJ2-1,.,.,TRBV7-2,TGTGCCAGCAGCTTAGAACGAACAGTTTACAATGAGCAGTTCTTC,CASSLERTVYNEQFF
TRBJ2-7,.,.,TRBV29-1,TGCAGCGTTTTACAGGGTACCCACGAGCAGTACTTC,CSVLQGTHEQYF
TRBJ1-2,.,.,TRBV7-2,TGTGCCAGCAGCTTAGCGGGGTATGGCTACACCTTC,CASSLAGYGYTF
TRBJ2-7,.,.,TRBV7-9,TGTGCCAGCAGCTTAGCGCCCGGAGGGACCCGCTCCTACGAGCAGTACTTC,CASSLAPGGTRSYEQYF
TRBJ2-7,.,.,TRBV29-1,TGCAGCGTTCAACCAAGGAACTTC,CSVQPRNF
TRBJ2-7,.,few,TRBV29-1,TGCAGCGTTGAAGACCCGACGGGACCGTCGTGGTACTTC,CSVEDPTGPSWYF
TRBJ1-4,TRBD1,.,TRBV6-6,TGTGCCAGCAGCACCAGGGGACAGGGGGGTGAAAAACTGTTTTTT,CASSTRGQGGEKLFF